This T cell receptor (beta chain) was found in a study of T cells expressing NK-cell markers. Overall study results and limits: HCMV specificity was not established for the expanded NKG2C+ T cell clones.

The CDR3 length is 18 residues. Germline V gene sequence: CDR1 ENHRY, CDR2 SYGVKD. With respect to this clonotype: Its specificity is not known.

TCRdb reprocessed the 5' RACE reads and reports one entry per CDR3 protein, with no DNA. Across more than 250,000 distinct CDR3 sequences, the top ten clones capture about 0.4% of the sample. The source is a man aged 18 to 29 in good health. Sequenced material: blood T cells: a sorted CD56 or NKG2C T cell subset, CD4+ or CD8+ T cells, or bulk PBMC T cells (not recorded which). The chain couples TRBV10-3 to TRBJ2-3; TCRdb names TRBD2, which stays unverified in the absence of DNA. CDR3 region: CAISEELAGGPGTDTQYF.